The 19 T cell receptor beta chains in this list originate from one sample, sequenced in a study of response to subunit inactivated influenza vaccine. Each CDR3 protein is one row after TCRdb ran MiXCR on the RT-PCR reads. The repertoire holds approximately 300,000 distinct CDR3 sequences, with about 20% as singletons. Source: PBMCs from blood, taken less than 22 months after vaccination. These receptor sequences come from a man between 50 and 69 years old who received an inactivated influenza vaccine.

There are a few counts of this clonotype. The chain combines TRBV20-1 with TRBJ2-3; D is perhaps TRBD2 (5 bases). The germline V and J ends were trimmed by 3 bases and 4 bases, with 8 bases remaining between them. There are 12 residues in the CDR3. CDR1 is DFQATT and CDR2 is SNEGSKA in the germline V gene (reference sequence). The CDR3 protein is CSASKLADTQYF. The DNA of the CDR3 is TGCAGTGCTAGTAAACTAGCAGATACGCAGTATTTT.

This chain joins TRBV6-5 and TRBJ2-7; D is ambiguous. CDR3 length: 11 amino acids. Germline values: CDR1 MNHEY, CDR2 SVGAGI. Trimming removed 0 bases from V and 7 bases from J, with 4 bases in between. Written as DNA, the CDR3 is TGTGCCAGCAGTTACTCGCAAGAGCAGTACTTC. Amino acid sequence: CASSYSQEQYF.

The CDR3 sequence: CSAPPMSRGGTGELFF. The CDR3 region has the DNA TGCAGTGCTCCACCAATGAGCAGGGGTGGCACCGGGGAGCTGTTTTTT. This chain links TRBV20-1 with TRBJ2-2, with D tentatively TRBD1 (6 bases). The CDR3 loop spans 16 amino acids. Trimming stripped 5 bases from V and 4 bases from J, with 20 bases between. The germline V gene has CDR1 DFQATT and CDR2 SNEGSKA (reference sequence).

This clonotype was counted a few times. The rearrangement links TRBV5-1 to TRBJ1-1, with no clear D. The CDR3 runs 16 residues. V lost 0 bases to trimming and J lost 0 bases, with 12 bases between them. Germline-derived CDR1 and CDR2 are SGHRS and YFSETQ. CDR3 region: CASSLDPMAMNTEAFF. Here the CDR3 DNA reads TGCGCCAGCAGCTTGGATCCTATGGCTATGAACACTGAAGCTTTCTTT.

This clonotype has a single count. The rearrangement links TRBV6-2 or TRBV6-3 to TRBJ2-7, with TRBD2 matching 15 bases. The trim removed 0 bases at V and 3 bases at J, leaving 15 bases unmatched. The length of the CDR3 is 21 residues. CDR1 MNHEY and CDR2 SVGEGT come from the germline V gene. The CDR3 protein is CASSYSKGGLAGGPSSYEQYF. DNA of the CDR3: TGTGCCAGCAGTTACTCGAAAGGCGGACTAGCGGGAGGGCCCTCTAGCTACGAGCAGTACTTC.

The J gene is TRBJ1-5, the V gene TRBV10-2; no clear D gene. The CDR3 length is 12 residues. Trimming stripped 8 bases from V and 11 bases from J, with 16 bases between. The germline CDR1 and CDR2 sequences are WSHSY and SAAADI. The CDR3 spells CASGSSEEAQHF. The CDR3 DNA reads TGCGCCAGCGGATCTTCAGAGGAAGCCCAGCATTTT.

The rearrangement uses TRBV7-9 and TRBJ1-1, with unresolved D. The CDR3 is 14 amino acids. CDR1 and CDR2 from the germline V gene are SEHNR and FQNEAQ (reference sequence). The V end was cut by 1 base, the J end by 1 base, with 7 bases between. CDR3 in amino acids: CASSLGRTNTEAFF. The CDR3, as DNA: TGTGCCAGCAGCTTAGGCAGGACGAACACTGAAGCTTTCTTT.

The chain carries TRBV20-1 and TRBJ2-5; maybe TRBD2 (5 bases). CDR1 and CDR2 from the germline V gene are DFQATT and SNEGSKA (reference sequence). The CDR3 length is 16 residues. V was cut by 4 bases and J by 1 base, with 19 bases left in between. The chain's CDR3 is CSATPYIALTQETQYF. CDR3 coding DNA: TGCAGTGCTACCCCCTACATAGCGTTAACCCAAGAGACCCAGTACTTC.

This clonotype was seen a handful of times. This chain links TRBV6-5 with TRBJ1-6, with TRBD1 as a possible D gene (6 bases). V was clipped by 6 bases and J by 10 bases, with 10 bases between them. CDR3 length: 12 amino acids. Germline CDR1 reads MNHEY; CDR2 reads SVGAGI. The CDR3 loop is CASRQGTSPLHF. The CDR3 DNA is TGTGCCAGCAGACAGGGAACCTCACCCCTCCACTTT.

This clonotype was seen a handful of times. The chain joins TRBV6-2 or TRBV6-3 to TRBJ1-6; D ambiguous. Germline V CDR1 and CDR2: MNHEY, SVGEGT. CDR3 size: 14 residues. Deletions cut 4 bases from V and 7 bases from J, with 11 bases between. The chain's CDR3 is CASSWPWENSPLHF. In DNA, the CDR3 is TGTGCCAGCAGTTGGCCTTGGGAGAATTCACCCCTCCACTTT.

This chain uses TRBV20-1 with TRBJ1-6; maybe TRBD1 (6 bases). The V end was cut by 7 bases, the J end by 0 bases, with 19 bases between. CDR1 and CDR2 (germline): DFQATT, SNEGSKA (reference sequence). The CDR3 is 17 residues long. CDR3 sequence: CSVINLQDSSYNSPLHF. CDR3 in DNA: TGCAGTGTCATAAACCTACAGGACAGCTCCTATAATTCACCCCTCCACTTT.

The chain is built from TRBV2 and TRBJ2-3, with 7 bases matching TRBD1. In germline, CDR1 is SNHLY, CDR2 FYNNEI. V lost 4 bases and J lost 4; bases outside the gene matches: 8. The CDR3 is 15 residues long. The CDR3 loop reads CASSGWDRGADTQYF. CDR3 nucleotides: TGTGCCAGCAGTGGCTGGGACAGAGGGGCAGATACGCAGTATTTT.

This clonotype has more than one count but fewer than ten. The chain employs TRBV15 and TRBJ1-1, with unresolved D. The CDR3 covers 15 residues. Germline CDR1 LNHNV, CDR2 YYDKDF (reference sequence). V lost 0 bases and J lost 1, with 9 bases in between. CDR3 nucleotide sequence: TGTGCCACCAGCAGAGACAAAAAGGGGAACACTGAAGCTTTCTTT. Translation gives CATSRDKKGNTEAFF.

The chain uses TRBV5-6 and TRBJ2-7, with D possibly being TRBD1 (5 bases). This CDR3 is 13 amino acids long. Trimming took off 4 bases at V and 5 bases at J, with 13 bases between the two ends. Germline CDR1 SGHDT, CDR2 YYEEEE. The CDR3 DNA reads TGTGCCAGCAGCACCTACAGGAGCCACGAGCAGTACTTC. This encodes CASSTYRSHEQYF. Filled out from reference TRBV5-6 and TRBJ2-7, the complete variable domain reads DAGVTQSPTHLIKTRGQQVTLRCSPKSGHDTVSWYQQALGQGPQFIFQYYEEEERQRGNFPDRFSGHQFPNYSSELNVNALLLGDSALYLCASSTYRSHEQYFGPGTRLTVT.

This clonotype was counted between two and nine times. The rearrangement links TRBV6-2 or TRBV6-3 to TRBJ2-5, with 8 bases aligning to TRBD1. The germline V gene encodes CDR1 MNHEY and CDR2 SVGEGT. Losses at the gene ends were 6 bases for V and 4 bases for J; bases not matched to a gene: 13. The CDR3 runs to 16 residues. For the CDR3, the DNA is TGTGCCAGCAGCCCTTTATCCGGGACAGGTAGAGAGACCCAGTACTTC. Its translation is CASSPLSGTGRETQYF.

This clonotype was detected a few times. J is TRBJ1-1 and V is TRBV7-3; D perhaps matches TRBD1 (5 bases). Per germline, CDR1 SGHTA and CDR2 FQGTGA. The CDR3 is 18 amino acids. V gave up 2 bases and J gave up 1 base, with 20 bases separating them. CDR3 coding DNA: TGTGCCAGCAGCTTAGGTCGGCGCCAGGGAATAGGGAACACTGAAGCTTTCTTT. Its protein product is CASSLGRRQGIGNTEAFF.

CDR3 sequence (DNA): TGTGCCAGCAATCTACTCGGTGCAGCTAACTATGGCTACACCTTC. This translates into CASNLLGAANYGYTF. This chain connects TRBV11-2 to TRBJ1-2; the D is unclear. V lost 7 bases, J lost 0 bases, and 15 bases lay in between. Germline-derived CDR1 and CDR2 are SGHAT and FQNNGV. This CDR3 has 15 residues. Variable domain in full (rest from reference TRBV11-2 and TRBJ1-2): EAGVAQSPRYKIIEKRQSVAFWCNPISGHATLYWYQQILGQGPKLLIQFQNNGVVDDSQLPKDRFSAERLKGVDSTLKIQPAKLEDSAVYLCASNLLGAANYGYTFGSGTRLTVV.

This clonotype was found a few times. The J gene is TRBJ2-7, the V gene TRBV20-1; perhaps D is TRBD1 or TRBD2 (5 bases each). This CDR3 is 11 amino acids long. Trimming left V 3 bases short and J 4 bases short, with 7 bases between. CDR1 and CDR2 (germline): DFQATT, SNEGSKA (reference sequence). The CDR3 region is CSARGDYEQYF. CDR3 nucleotide sequence: TGCAGTGCTAGGGGGGATTACGAGCAGTACTTC.

The V and J genes are TRBV2 and TRBJ1-1; tentatively, D is TRBD1 (5 bases). The CDR3 runs 12 residues. Trimming shortened V by 3 bases and J by 11 bases, and 13 bases separated the two germline ends. From germline, CDR1 is SNHLY and CDR2 FYNNEI. CDR3 sequence reads: CASSELEKGAFF. For the CDR3, the DNA is TGTGCCAGCAGTGAGTTAGAAAAGGGGGCTTTCTTT.